One and the same sample provided the 19 T cell receptor beta chains below, sequenced in a study of T cells in Graves' hyperthyroidism and ophthalmopathy. Using RNA transcripts as the source, TCR beta CDR3 regions were amplified. An initial round of RT-PCR targeting the TCR CDR3 relied on the HTBI primer set. TCRdb reprocessed the multiplex PCR reads with MiXCR, giving one entry per CDR3 protein. The sample has approximately 400,000 distinct CDR3 sequences, 14% seen once. Sequencing was carried out using blood. The origin of the receptors is a woman in her 30s with Graves' ophthalmopathy.

About this clonotype: Compared with germline, one end of the junction differs, possibly owing to a read error. The chain couples TRBV11-2 to TRBJ2-6; D is undetermined. CDR3 length equals 15 residues. Germline CDR1 reads SGHAT; CDR2 reads FQNNGV. The CDR3 coding sequence is TGTGCCGGCAGAAAGGCCCCCTCTGGGGCCAACGTCCTGACTTTC. Its translation: CAGRKAPSGANVLTF.

Many counts were recorded for this clonotype. V and J are TRBV9 and TRBJ1-5; D not certain. This CDR3 region has 15 residues. Per germline, CDR1 SGDLS and CDR2 YYNGEE. Trimming cost V 1 base and J 2 bases, with 10 bases left between them. Written as DNA, the CDR3 is TGTGCCAGCAGCGTAAGGGCCGACGGCAATCAGCCCCAGCATTTT. Translated: CASSVRADGNQPQHF.

This clonotype was seen repeatedly, ten times or more. The J gene is TRBJ1-2, the V gene TRBV5-1; no reliable D call. Trimming removed 0 bases from V and 2 bases from J, with 8 bases in between. The CDR3 loop spans 14 amino acids. Germline CDR1 is SGHRS and CDR2 is YFSETQ. The CDR3 reads CASSLATTNYGYTF. The DNA for the CDR3 is TGCGCCAGCAGCTTGGCCACCACGAACTATGGCTACACCTTC.

This chain joins TRBV5-4 and TRBJ1-4, with a weak D call TRBD1 (5 bases). This CDR3 has 14 residues. Trimming removed 4 bases at V and 6 bases at J, with 13 bases between. The germline V gene encodes CDR1 SGHNT and CDR2 YYREEE (reference sequence). The CDR3: CASSPDKLDEKLFF. Written as DNA, the CDR3 is TGTGCCAGCAGCCCGGACAAGCTTGATGAAAAACTGTTTTTT.

This clonotype turned up a few times. The chain joins TRBV19 to TRBJ2-2; D gene ambiguous. The ends were cut back, 7 bases at V and 0 bases at J, with 12 bases in the middle. Germline V gene data show CDR1 as LNHDA and CDR2 as SQIVND (reference sequence). The CDR3 has 15 amino acids. DNA for the CDR3: TGTGCCAGTAACGCGGACCGCTCGAACACCGGGGAGCTGTTTTTT. Amino acid sequence: CASNADRSNTGELFF. Full variable domain (outside the CDR3, taken from reference TRBV19 and TRBJ2-2): DGGITQSPKYLFRKEGQNVTLSCEQNLNHDAMYWYRQDPGQGLRLIYYSQIVNDFQKGDIAEGYSVSREKKESFPLTVTSAQKNPTAFYLCASNADRSNTGELFFGEGSRLTVL.

This clonotype was recorded a few times. CDR3 protein: CASNSRGSLNSPLHF. CDR3 sequence (DNA): TGTGCCAGCAATTCCAGGGGGTCGTTGAATTCACCCCTCCACTTT. The gene calls are TRBV5-8 and TRBJ1-6; 7 bases fit TRBD1. The germline V gene encodes CDR1 SGHTS and CDR2 YDEGEE. The junction had 10 bases not matched to a gene; V was cut back by 6 bases and J by 7 bases. This CDR3 is 15 amino acids long. The variable domain in full, with the rest retrieved from reference TRBV5-8 and TRBJ1-6, is EAGVTQSPTHLIKTRGQQATLRCSPISGHTSVYWYQQALGLGLQFLLWYDEGEERNRGNFPPRFSGRQFPNYSSELNVNALELEDSALYLCASNSRGSLNSPLHFGNGTRLTVT.

This clonotype was counted only a few times. CDR3 region: CASSIWTGSEEQFF. The CDR3 DNA reads as TGTGCCAGCAGTATCTGGACAGGGAGCGAGGAGCAGTTCTTC. J is TRBJ2-1 and V is TRBV6-1; TRBD1 matches at 8 bases. The germline V gene encodes CDR1 MNHNS and CDR2 SASEGT. This CDR3 spans 14 amino acids. V shed 5 bases, J shed 10 bases, and the junction held 10 bases outside the gene matches.

This clonotype was detected ten times or more. CDR3 sequence: CSAARVGGNTIYF. The CDR3 nucleotides are TGCAGTGCTGCCCGGGTCGGTGGAAACACCATATATTTT. The chain joins TRBV20-1 to TRBJ1-3; D is uncertain. Germline V CDR1 and CDR2: DFQATT, SNEGSKA (reference sequence). V shed 5 bases and J shed 3 bases, with 11 bases lying between them. The length of the CDR3 is 13 residues.

The table lists this clonotype with a few counts. The CDR3 is CSARGDHNSPLHF. The CDR3 DNA reads as TGCAGTGCTAGGGGGGACCATAATTCACCCCTCCACTTT. V usage is TRBV20-1 and J usage is TRBJ1-6, with D perhaps TRBD1 (5 bases). CDR1 DFQATT and CDR2 SNEGSKA come from the germline V gene (reference sequence). The CDR3 is 13 amino acids. V was pared by 3 bases and J by 5 bases, with 8 bases between.

In this sample, this clonotype turned up many times. This sequence joins TRBV20-1 and TRBJ1-2; 7 bases map to TRBD1. The V gene end was trimmed by 1 base and the J gene end by 7 bases; junction bases not matched to a gene: 6. Germline CDR1 DFQATT, CDR2 SNEGSKA (reference sequence). The CDR3 sequence is 13 residues long. CDR3 in DNA: TGCAGTGCTAGAGTATCCGACAGGGCTGGCTACACCTTC. This encodes CSARVSDRAGYTF.

The rearrangement uses TRBV11-2 and TRBJ2-5, with 10 bases lining up with TRBD2. This CDR3 contains 15 residues. The germline gives CDR1 SGHAT, CDR2 FQNNGV. V shed 5 bases, J shed 1 base, and the junction held 4 bases outside the gene matches. The DNA of the CDR3 is TGTGCCAGCAGCCTCATAGCGGGGGGCCAAGAGACCCAGTACTTC. The encoded protein is CASSLIAGGQETQYF. Looking up the rest from reference TRBV11-2 and TRBJ2-5 gives the full variable domain: EAGVAQSPRYKIIEKRQSVAFWCNPISGHATLYWYQQILGQGPKLLIQFQNNGVVDDSQLPKDRFSAERLKGVDSTLKIQPAKLEDSAVYLCASSLIAGGQETQYFGPGTRLLVL.

This clonotype was seen ten or more times. The rearrangement uses TRBV7-6 and TRBJ1-4; tentatively, D is TRBD1 (5 bases). The V gene lost 3 bases and the J gene lost 5 bases, with 7 bases spanning the gap. The germline CDR1 and CDR2 sequences are SGHVS and FNYEAQ. The CDR3 covers 13 residues. This CDR3 reads CASSFQGNEKLFF. As DNA, the CDR3 is TGTGCCAGCAGCTTCCAGGGAAATGAAAAACTGTTTTTT.

This clonotype was seen many times. The gene calls are TRBV7-2 and TRBJ1-1; perhaps TRBD1 as D (6 bases). With 2 bases removed from V and 3 bases from J, the gap between germline ends came to 13 bases. The V gene's germline CDR1 is SGHTA and CDR2 FQGNSA. The CDR3 loop spans 15 amino acids. DNA of the CDR3: TGTGCCAGCAGCTTACTCGCACAGGGCGACACTGAAGCTTTCTTT. It translates to CASSLLAQGDTEAFF.

The chain couples TRBV5-6 to TRBJ2-5; D perhaps matches TRBD2 (5 bases). V lost 4 bases to trimming and J lost 2 bases, with 15 bases between them. Germline values: CDR1 SGHDT, CDR2 YYEEEE. The CDR3 has 15 residues. DNA of the CDR3: TGTGCCAGCAGCCGCAGTGGACTTTCTCAAGAGACCCAGTACTTC. Translation gives CASSRSGLSQETQYF.

This clonotype was seen a few times. The chain employs TRBV4-2 and TRBJ2-3; 8 positions match TRBD2. This CDR3 is built from 17 residues. Trimming at V came to 0 bases and at J to 2 bases, leaving 7 bases not matched to a gene. In germline, CDR1 is LGHNA, CDR2 YNFKEQ. The CDR3 sequence: CASSQDLPGGPTDTQYF. The CDR3 DNA reads as TGTGCCAGCAGCCAAGATCTGCCGGGGGGGCCCACAGATACGCAGTATTTT.

J is TRBJ2-7 and V is TRBV9, with TRBD1 identical over 11 bases. The V and J ends lost 0 bases and 4 bases, in that order; junction bases with no gene match: 6. Germline CDR1 is SGDLS and CDR2 is YYNGEE. This CDR3 region has 16 residues. This CDR3 is CASSVDKGQGAYEQYF. CDR3 nucleotide sequence: TGTGCCAGCAGCGTAGACAAAGGACAGGGGGCTTACGAGCAGTACTTC.

The V and J genes are TRBV14 and TRBJ1-6; 9 nucleotides align to TRBD1. Unmatched junction bases numbered 7, after V lost 4 bases and J lost 9 bases. Germline assignment: CDR1 SGHDN and CDR2 FVKESK. The CDR3 consists of 15 residues. For the CDR3, the DNA is TGTGCCAGCAGCCCGGGACAGGGAGAACGTTCACCCCTCCACTTT. Residues: CASSPGQGERSPLHF.

The rearrangement uses TRBV18 and TRBJ2-7, with unresolved D. The ends were cut back, 1 base at V and 0 bases at J, with 7 bases in the middle. This CDR3 has 14 amino acids. Germline loops: CDR1 KGHSH, CDR2 LQKENI. CDR3 in DNA: TGTGCCAGCTCACCACGGTGGAGCTCCTACGAGCAGTACTTC. This sequence encodes CASSPRWSSYEQYF.

This clonotype was counted many times. The chain couples TRBV20-1 to TRBJ1-1; tentatively, D is TRBD1 (6 bases). Trimming took 2 bases from V and 2 from J, leaving 12 bases between them. This CDR3 spans 14 amino acids. Germline assignment: CDR1 DFQATT and CDR2 SNEGSKA (reference sequence). CDR3 amino acids: CSARSGTPNTEAFF. The CDR3 DNA follows: TGCAGTGCTAGATCTGGGACACCAAACACTGAAGCTTTCTTT.